Only a few counts were recorded for the clone carrying this T cell receptor (beta chain). Its specificity is unknown. The V segment lost 4 bases and the J segment 2 bases; nucleotides outside the gene matches: 6. Germline-derived CDR1 and CDR2 are LNHDA and SQIVND (reference sequence). This CDR3 region has 16 residues. The data were taken from a study of lymphopenia after photon versus proton radiotherapy. Study-wide results and limits: Under photons, naive T cells and diversity fell while effector/memory populations rose.

Produced via immunoSEQ multiplex PCR; TCRdb's table is partial and in-frame only. The profile shows about 22,000 clones, 80% to 95% of them singletons. This receptor was taken from a woman in her 70s with pancreatic cancer. Some clones in this sample may be carry-over from other donors' samples. The sequencing used peripheral blood, collected from a patient treated with proton-based radiotherapy. J is TRBJ1-5 and V is TRBV19; 9 nucleotides agree with TRBD1. In DNA form, the CDR3 reads TGTGCCAGTAGTACGGGACAGGGTGTGGGCAATCAGCCCCAGCATTTT. As protein: CASSTGQGVGNQPQHF. The whole variable domain, remainder taken from reference TRBV19 and TRBJ1-5, is DGGITQSPKYLFRKEGQNVTLSCEQNLNHDAMYWYRQDPGQGLRLIYYSQIVNDFQKGDIAEGYSVSREKKESFPLTVTSAQKNPTAFYLCASSTGQGVGNQPQHFGDGTRLSIL.